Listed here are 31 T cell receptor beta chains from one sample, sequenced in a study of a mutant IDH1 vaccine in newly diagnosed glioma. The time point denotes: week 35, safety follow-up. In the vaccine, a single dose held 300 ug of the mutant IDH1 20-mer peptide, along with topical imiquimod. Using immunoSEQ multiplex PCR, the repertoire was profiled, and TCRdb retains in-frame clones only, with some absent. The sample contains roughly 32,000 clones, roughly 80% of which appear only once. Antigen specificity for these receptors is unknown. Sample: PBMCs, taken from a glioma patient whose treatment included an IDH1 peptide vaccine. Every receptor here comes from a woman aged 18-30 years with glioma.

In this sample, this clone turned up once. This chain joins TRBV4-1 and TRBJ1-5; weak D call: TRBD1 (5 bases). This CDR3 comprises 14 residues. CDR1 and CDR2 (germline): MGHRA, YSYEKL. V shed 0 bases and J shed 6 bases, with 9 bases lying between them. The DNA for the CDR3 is TGCGCCAGCAGCCAAGATGCAGGGTCTCAGCCCCAGCATTTT. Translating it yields CASSQDAGSQPQHF.

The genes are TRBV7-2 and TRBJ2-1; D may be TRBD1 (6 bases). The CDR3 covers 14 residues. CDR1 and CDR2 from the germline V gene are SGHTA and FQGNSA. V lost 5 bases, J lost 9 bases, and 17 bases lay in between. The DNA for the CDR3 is TGTGCCAGCAGCCCCGGGACATTAGAGGGTGAGCAGTTCTTC. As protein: CASSPGTLEGEQFF.

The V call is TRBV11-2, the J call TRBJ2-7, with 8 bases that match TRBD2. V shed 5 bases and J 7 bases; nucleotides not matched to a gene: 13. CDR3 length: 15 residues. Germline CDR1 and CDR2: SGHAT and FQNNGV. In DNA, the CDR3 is TGTGCCAGCAGCCAGAGAGGACGGGAGGGCGAAGAGCAGTACTTC. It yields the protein CASSQRGREGEEQYF.

CDR3 loop: CASTLTASGYDEQFF. In DNA form, the CDR3 reads TGTGCCAGTACCCTGACAGCGTCGGGTTATGATGAGCAGTTCTTC. The chain couples TRBV19 to TRBJ2-1; TRBD1 might be the D (5 bases). V gave up 7 bases and J gave up 8 bases, with 21 bases separating them. CDR1 and CDR2 (germline): LNHDA, SQIVND (reference sequence). The length of the CDR3 is 15 residues.

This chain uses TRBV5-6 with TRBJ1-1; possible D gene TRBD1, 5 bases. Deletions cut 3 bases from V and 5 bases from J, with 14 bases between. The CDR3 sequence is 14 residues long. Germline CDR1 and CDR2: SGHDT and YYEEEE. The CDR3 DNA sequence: TGTGCCAGCAGCTCCTGGGGGGATCGGACTGAAGCTTTCTTT. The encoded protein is CASSSWGDRTEAFF.

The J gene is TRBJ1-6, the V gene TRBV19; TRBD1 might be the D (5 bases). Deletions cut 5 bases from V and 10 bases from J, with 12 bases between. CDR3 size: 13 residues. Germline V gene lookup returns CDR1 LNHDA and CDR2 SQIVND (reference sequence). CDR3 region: CASSRGIESPLHF. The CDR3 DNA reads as TGTGCCAGTAGTCGGGGCATTGAATCACCCCTCCACTTT.

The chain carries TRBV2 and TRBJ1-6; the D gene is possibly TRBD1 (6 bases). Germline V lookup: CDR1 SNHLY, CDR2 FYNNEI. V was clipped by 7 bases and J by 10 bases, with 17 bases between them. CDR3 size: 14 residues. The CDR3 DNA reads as TGTGCCAGCATAGACAGGAGCCGTCAATCACCCCTCCACTTT. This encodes CASIDRSRQSPLHF.

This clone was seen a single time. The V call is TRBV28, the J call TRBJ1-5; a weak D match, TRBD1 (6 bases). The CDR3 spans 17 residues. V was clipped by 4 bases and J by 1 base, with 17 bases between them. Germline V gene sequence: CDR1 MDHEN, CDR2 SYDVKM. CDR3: CASSSQKQGWSNQPQHF. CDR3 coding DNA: TGTGCCAGCAGTTCACAGAAACAGGGATGGAGCAATCAGCCCCAGCATTTT.

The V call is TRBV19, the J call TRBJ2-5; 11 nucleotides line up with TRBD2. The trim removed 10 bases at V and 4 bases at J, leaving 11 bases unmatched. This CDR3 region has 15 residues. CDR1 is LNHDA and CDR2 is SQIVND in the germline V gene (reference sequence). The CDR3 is CATQGLAGGRETQYF. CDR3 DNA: TGTGCCACCCAAGGACTAGCGGGTGGGCGAGAGACCCAGTACTTC.

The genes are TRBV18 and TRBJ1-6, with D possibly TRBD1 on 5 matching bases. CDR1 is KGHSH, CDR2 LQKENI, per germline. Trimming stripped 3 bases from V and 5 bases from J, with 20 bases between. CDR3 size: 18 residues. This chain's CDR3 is CASSPNEIGATNNSPLHF. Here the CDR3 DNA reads TGTGCCAGCTCACCTAATGAGATCGGGGCCACGAATAATTCACCCCTCCACTTT.

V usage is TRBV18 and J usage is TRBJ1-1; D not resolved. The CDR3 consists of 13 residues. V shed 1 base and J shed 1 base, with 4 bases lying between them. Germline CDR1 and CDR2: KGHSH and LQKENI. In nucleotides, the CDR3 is TGTGCCAGCTCACCACAGCAGAACACTGAAGCTTTCTTT. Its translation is CASSPQQNTEAFF.

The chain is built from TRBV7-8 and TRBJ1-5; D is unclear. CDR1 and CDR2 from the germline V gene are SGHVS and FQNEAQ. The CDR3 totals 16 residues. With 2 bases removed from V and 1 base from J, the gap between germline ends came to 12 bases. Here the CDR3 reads CASSLTGGQSNQPQHF. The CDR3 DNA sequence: TGTGCCAGCAGCTTAACCGGAGGGCAGAGCAATCAGCCCCAGCATTTT. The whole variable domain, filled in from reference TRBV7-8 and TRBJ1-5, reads GAGVSQSPRYKVAKRGQDVALRCDPISGHVSLFWYQQALGQGPEFLTYFQNEAQLDKSGLPSDRFFAERPEGSVSTLKIQRTQQEDSAVYLCASSLTGGQSNQPQHFGDGTRLSIL.

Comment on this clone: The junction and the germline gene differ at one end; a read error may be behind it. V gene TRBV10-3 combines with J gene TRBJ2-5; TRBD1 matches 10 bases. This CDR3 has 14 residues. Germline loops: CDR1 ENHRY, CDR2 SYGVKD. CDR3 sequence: CTIRKTGGDGTQYF. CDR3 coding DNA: TGTACCATCAGGAAGACAGGGGGCGACGGGACCCAGTACTTC.

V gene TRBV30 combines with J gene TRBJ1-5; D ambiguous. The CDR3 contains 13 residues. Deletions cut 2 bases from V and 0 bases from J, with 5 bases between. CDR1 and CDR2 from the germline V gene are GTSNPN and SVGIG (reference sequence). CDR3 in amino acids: CAWSSLSNQPQHF. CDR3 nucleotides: TGTGCCTGGAGTAGTCTTAGCAATCAGCCCCAGCATTTT.

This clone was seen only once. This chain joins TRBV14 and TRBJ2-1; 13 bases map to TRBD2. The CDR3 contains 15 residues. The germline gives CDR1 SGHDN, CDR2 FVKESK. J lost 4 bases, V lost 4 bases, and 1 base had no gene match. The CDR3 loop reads CASSLGLAGYNEQFF. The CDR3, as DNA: TGTGCCAGCAGCCTGGGACTAGCGGGGTACAATGAGCAGTTCTTC.

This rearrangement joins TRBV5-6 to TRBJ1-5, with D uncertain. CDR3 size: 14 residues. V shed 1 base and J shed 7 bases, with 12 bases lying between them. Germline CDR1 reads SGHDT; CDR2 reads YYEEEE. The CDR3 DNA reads TGTGCCAGCAGCTTGCGTCGGATCAGACAGCCCCAGCATTTT. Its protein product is CASSLRRIRQPQHF.

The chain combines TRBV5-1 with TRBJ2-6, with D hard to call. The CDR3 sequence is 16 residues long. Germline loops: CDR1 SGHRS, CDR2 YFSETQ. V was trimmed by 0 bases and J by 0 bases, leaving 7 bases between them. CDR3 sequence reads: CASSLEGTSGANVLTF. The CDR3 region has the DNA TGCGCCAGCAGCTTGGAGGGTACCTCTGGGGCCAACGTCCTGACTTTC.

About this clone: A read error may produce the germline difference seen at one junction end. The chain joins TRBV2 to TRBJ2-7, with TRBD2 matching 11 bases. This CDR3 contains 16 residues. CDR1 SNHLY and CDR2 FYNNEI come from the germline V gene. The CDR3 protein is CASRSSLGLAGLVVDF. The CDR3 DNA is TGTGCCAGCAGAAGTTCGCTCGGACTAGCGGGTCTCGTCGTAGACTTC.

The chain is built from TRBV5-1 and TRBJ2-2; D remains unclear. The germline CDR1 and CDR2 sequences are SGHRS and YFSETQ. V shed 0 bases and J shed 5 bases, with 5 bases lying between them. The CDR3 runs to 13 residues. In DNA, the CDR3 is TGCGCCAGCAGCTTGGGGGGAACCGGGGAGCTGTTTTTT. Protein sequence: CASSLGGTGELFF.

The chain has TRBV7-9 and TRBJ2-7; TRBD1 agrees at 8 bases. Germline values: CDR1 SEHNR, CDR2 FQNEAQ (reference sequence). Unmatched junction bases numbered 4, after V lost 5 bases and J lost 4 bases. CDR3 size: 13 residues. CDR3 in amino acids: CASSHRQGYEQYF. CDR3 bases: TGTGCCAGCAGCCACAGACAGGGGTACGAGCAGTACTTC.

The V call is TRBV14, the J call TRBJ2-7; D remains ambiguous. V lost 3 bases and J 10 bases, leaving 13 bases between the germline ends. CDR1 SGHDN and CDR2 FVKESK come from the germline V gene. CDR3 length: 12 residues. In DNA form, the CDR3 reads TGTGCCAGCAGCCATTTAAGGACGGGCCAGTACTTC. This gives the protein CASSHLRTGQYF.

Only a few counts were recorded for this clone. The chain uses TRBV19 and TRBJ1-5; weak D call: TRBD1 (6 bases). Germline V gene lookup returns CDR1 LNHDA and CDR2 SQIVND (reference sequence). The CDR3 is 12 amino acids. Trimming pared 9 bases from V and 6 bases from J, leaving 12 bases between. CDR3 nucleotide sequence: TGTGCCAGCAAAACAGGGATTCAGCCCCAGCATTTT. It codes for CASKTGIQPQHF.

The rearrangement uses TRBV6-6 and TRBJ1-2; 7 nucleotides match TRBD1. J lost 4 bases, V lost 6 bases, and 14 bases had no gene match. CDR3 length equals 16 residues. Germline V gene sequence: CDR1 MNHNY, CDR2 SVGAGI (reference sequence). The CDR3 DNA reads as TGTGCCAGCAGCCCGGGACAGCTGAGGGGTGGCTATGGCTACACCTTC. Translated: CASSPGQLRGGYGYTF.

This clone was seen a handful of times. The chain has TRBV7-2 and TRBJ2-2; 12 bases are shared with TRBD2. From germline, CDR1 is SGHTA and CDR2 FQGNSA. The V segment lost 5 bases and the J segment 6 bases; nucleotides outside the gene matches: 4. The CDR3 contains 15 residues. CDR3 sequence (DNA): TGTGCCAGCAGCCGACTAGCGGGAGTAGCCGGGGAGCTGTTTTTT. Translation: CASSRLAGVAGELFF.

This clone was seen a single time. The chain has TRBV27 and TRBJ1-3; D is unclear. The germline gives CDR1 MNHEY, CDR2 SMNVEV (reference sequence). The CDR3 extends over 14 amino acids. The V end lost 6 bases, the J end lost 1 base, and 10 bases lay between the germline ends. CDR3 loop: CASRPPGSGNTIYF. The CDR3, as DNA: TGTGCCAGCAGACCGCCCGGGTCTGGAAACACCATATATTTT.

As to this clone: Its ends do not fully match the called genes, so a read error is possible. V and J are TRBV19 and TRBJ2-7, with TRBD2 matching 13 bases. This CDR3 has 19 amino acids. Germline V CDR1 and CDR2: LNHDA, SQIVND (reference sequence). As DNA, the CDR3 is TGTGCCAGTAGTATTTGGGGGACTAGCGGGACCCTCAACTCCCACGAGCAGTACTTC. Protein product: CASSIWGTSGTLNSHEQYF.

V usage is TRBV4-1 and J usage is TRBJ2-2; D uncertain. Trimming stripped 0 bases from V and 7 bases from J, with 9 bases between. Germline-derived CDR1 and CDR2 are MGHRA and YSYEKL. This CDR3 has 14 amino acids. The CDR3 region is CASSQEGGVGELFF. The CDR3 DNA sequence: TGCGCCAGCAGCCAAGAAGGTGGGGTCGGGGAGCTGTTTTTT.

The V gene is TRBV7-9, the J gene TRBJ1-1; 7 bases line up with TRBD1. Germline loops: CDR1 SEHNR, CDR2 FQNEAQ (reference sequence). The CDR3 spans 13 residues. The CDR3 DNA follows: TGTGCAACTCGACAGGGCCTGAACACTGAAGCTTTCTTT. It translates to CATRQGLNTEAFF.

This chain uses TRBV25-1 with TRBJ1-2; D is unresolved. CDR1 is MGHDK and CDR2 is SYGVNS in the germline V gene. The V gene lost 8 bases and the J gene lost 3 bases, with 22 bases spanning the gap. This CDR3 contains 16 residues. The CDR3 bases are TGTGCCAGCGGCAGCTCGACGGGCCCACTCTACTATGGCTACACCTTC. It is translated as CASGSSTGPLYYGYTF.

The CDR3 here is CASSPEDRVDSYEQYF. CDR3 coding DNA: TGTGCCAGCTCACCCGAAGACAGGGTCGACTCCTACGAGCAGTACTTC. J is TRBJ2-7 and V is TRBV18; 7 bases are a match to TRBD1. CDR1 and CDR2 (germline): KGHSH, LQKENI. CDR3 length: 16 amino acids. V lost 3 bases and J lost 0; bases outside the gene matches: 8.

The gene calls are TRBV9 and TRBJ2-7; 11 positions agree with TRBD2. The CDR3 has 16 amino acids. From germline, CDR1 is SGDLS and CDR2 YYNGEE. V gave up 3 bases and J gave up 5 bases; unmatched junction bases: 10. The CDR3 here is CASSERGVAGGDEQYF. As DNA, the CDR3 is TGTGCCAGCAGCGAGAGGGGAGTAGCGGGGGGGGACGAGCAGTACTTC.